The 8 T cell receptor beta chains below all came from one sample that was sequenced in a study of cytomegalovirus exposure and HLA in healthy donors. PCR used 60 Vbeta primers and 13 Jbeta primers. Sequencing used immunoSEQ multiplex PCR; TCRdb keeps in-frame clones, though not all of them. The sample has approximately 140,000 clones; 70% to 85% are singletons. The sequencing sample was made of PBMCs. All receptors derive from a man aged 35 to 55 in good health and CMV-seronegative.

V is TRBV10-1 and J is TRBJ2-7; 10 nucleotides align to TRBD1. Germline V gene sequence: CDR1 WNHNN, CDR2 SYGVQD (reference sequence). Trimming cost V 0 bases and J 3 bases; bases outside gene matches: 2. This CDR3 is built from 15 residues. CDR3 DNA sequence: TGCGCCAGCAGTGAGTCCGGGACAGGGGTCTACGAGCAGTACTTC. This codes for CASSESGTGVYEQYF.

The CDR3 sequence: CASSLQGWEKLFF. CDR3 nucleotides: TGTGCCAGCAGCTTACAGGGATGGGAAAAACTGTTTTTT. The chain joins TRBV7-9 to TRBJ1-4, with D maybe TRBD1 (5 bases). CDR3 length: 13 amino acids. CDR1 and CDR2 from the germline V gene are SEHNR and FQNEAQ (reference sequence). Trimming removed 2 bases at V and 8 bases at J, with 9 bases between.

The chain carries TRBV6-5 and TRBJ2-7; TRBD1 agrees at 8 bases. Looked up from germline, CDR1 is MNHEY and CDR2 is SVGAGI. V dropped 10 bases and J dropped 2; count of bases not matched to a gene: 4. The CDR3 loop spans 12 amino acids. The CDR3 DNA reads TGTGCCAACCAACAGGGGGCCTACGAGCAGTACTTC. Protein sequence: CANQQGAYEQYF.

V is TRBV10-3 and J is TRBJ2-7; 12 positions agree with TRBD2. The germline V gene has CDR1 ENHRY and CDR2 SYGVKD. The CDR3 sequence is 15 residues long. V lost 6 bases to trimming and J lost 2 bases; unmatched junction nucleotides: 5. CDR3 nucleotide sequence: TGTGCCATCAGAACTACTAGCGGGAGGACCTACGAGCAGTACTTC. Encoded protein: CAIRTTSGRTYEQYF.

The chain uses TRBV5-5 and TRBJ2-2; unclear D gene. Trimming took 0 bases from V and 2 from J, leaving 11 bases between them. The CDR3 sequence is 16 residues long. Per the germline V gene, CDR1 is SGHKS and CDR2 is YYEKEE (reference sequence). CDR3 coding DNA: TGTGCCAGCAGCTTGGACAGCTTCCCAAACACCGGGGAGCTGTTTTTT. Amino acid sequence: CASSLDSFPNTGELFF.

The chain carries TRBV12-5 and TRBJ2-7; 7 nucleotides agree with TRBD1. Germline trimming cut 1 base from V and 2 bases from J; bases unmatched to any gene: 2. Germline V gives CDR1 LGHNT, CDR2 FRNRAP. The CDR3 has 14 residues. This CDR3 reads CASGLDRGPYEQYF. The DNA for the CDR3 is TGTGCTAGTGGTTTGGACAGGGGCCCCTACGAGCAGTACTTC.

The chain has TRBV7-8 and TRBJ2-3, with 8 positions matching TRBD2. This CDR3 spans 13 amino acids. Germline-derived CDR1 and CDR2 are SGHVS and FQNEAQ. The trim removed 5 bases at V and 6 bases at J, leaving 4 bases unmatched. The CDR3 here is CASSPSGSDTQYF. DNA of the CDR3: TGTGCCAGCAGCCCCAGCGGGAGCGATACGCAGTATTTT.

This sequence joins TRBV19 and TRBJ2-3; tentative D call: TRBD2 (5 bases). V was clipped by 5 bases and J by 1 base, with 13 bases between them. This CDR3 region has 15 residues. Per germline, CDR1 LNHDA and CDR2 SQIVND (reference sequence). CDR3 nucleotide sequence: TGTGCCAGTAGTTTGGACCGGCGGGGCACAGATACGCAGTATTTT. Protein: CASSLDRRGTDTQYF.